Here is one TCR beta chain with its context. The TCR beta repertoire was assessed by survey-level immunoSEQ sequencing. The protocol was immunoSEQ multiplex PCR, while the TCRdb copy is restricted to in-frame clones and leaves out a portion. The sample holds approximately 53,000 clones, about 92% seen once. Germline assignment: CDR1 SGHDN and CDR2 FVKESK. The trim removed 0 bases at V and 5 bases at J, leaving 4 bases unmatched. CDR3 length: 15 amino acids. The rearrangement uses TRBV14 and TRBJ2-1; 7 bases map to TRBD1. The receptor was isolated from a man in his forties with rheumatoid arthritis. Sequenced input: PBMCs. CDR3: CASSQEGTVNNEQFF. The DNA of the CDR3 is TGTGCCAGCAGCCAAGAAGGGACAGTGAACAATGAGCAGTTCTTC.